Listed here are 3 T cell receptor beta chains from one sample, sequenced in a study of T cell repertoires in cytomegalovirus infection. TCRdb used MiXCR to reprocess the reads, holding one entry per CDR3 protein. Among some 800,000 distinct CDR3 sequences listed, about 31% were seen once. Antigens of these TCRs are unknown. The input for sequencing was cultured CD8+ T cells from PBMCs, taken from culture after CMV antigen stimulation. The receptors come from a human donor in good health (CMV status not recorded). Some clones in this sample may be carry-over from other donors' samples.

J is TRBJ2-1 and V is TRBV4-3; D remains ambiguous. This CDR3 is built from 17 residues. Trimming left V 3 bases short and J 4 bases short, with 19 bases between. Germline CDR1 and CDR2: LGHNA and YSLEER. The DNA for the CDR3 is TGCGCCAGCAGCCAGGAAGGGTATGGGCAGGCATACAATGAGCAGTTCTTC. It yields the protein CASSQEGYGQAYNEQFF.

There are a few counts of this clonotype. J is TRBJ1-1 and V is TRBV5-5; D gene ambiguous. CDR1 is SGHKS, CDR2 YYEKEE, per germline (reference sequence). This CDR3 spans 14 amino acids. The V gene lost 2 bases and the J gene lost 1 base, with 9 bases spanning the gap. The DNA of the CDR3 is TGTGCCAGCAGCTTTATCCCAGGGAACACTGAAGCTTTCTTT. Translating it yields CASSFIPGNTEAFF.

V usage is TRBV6-1 and J usage is TRBJ2-7, with 9 bases identical to TRBD1. Germline CDR1 and CDR2: MNHNS and SASEGT. The CDR3 is made up of 15 amino acids. After removal of 8 bases from V and 8 bases from J, the junction contained 16 bases not matched to a gene. The CDR3 sequence is CASARARGTGKKQYV. CDR3 bases: TGTGCCAGCGCACGGGCACGCGGGACAGGGAAAAAGCAGTACGTC.